This T cell receptor (beta chain) originates from a study of T cell changes during pregnancy in multiple sclerosis. TCRdb's copy holds only in-frame clones and misses some; the assay was immunoSEQ multiplex PCR. This sample has 8,600 or so clones, with roughly nine tenths found just once. Trimming took off 4 bases at V and 6 bases at J, with 10 bases between the two ends. CDR1 and CDR2 (germline): LNHNV, YYDKDF (reference sequence). This CDR3 is built from 12 residues. V is TRBV15 and J is TRBJ2-7, with a possible D match to TRBD2 (6 bases). The sequencing used CD8+ T cells from peripheral blood mononuclear cells, collected in the first trimester of pregnancy. This sequence originates from a female donor in good health, enrolled as a control in a pregnancy study. In DNA, the CDR3 is TGTGCCACCAGCATAGCCGGGGGCGAGCAGTACTTC. As protein: CATSIAGGEQYF.